At least ten counts were recorded for the clone carrying this T cell receptor (beta chain). This sample is part of a study of T-cell reconstitution after alpha-beta-depleted transplantation in children. The CDR3 consists of 14 residues. Trimming left V 0 bases short and J 2 bases short, with 6 bases between. Per the germline V gene, CDR1 is SGHTS and CDR2 is YDEGEE. TCRbeta library construction was performed incorporating unique molecular identifiers. Each CDR3 protein gets one entry after TCRdb re-called the PCR reads with MiXCR. The sample has about 200,000 distinct CDR3 sequences; 14% to 15% are singletons.

Source: PBMCs from the stem cell graft donor, taken from the stem cell graft. The chain has TRBV5-8 and TRBJ1-5; no definite D call. The clonotype originates from a human donor who donated a stem cell graft to a child with acute lymphoblastic leukemia. The CDR3 is CASSLGHGNQPQHF. Written as DNA, the CDR3 is TGTGCCAGCAGCTTGGGACATGGCAATCAGCCCCAGCATTTT.